The clone carrying this T cell receptor beta chain has only a few counts. Its specificity is unknown. The source of the sample is a study of cytomegalovirus exposure and HLA in healthy donors. This cohort consisted of healthy bone marrow donors. In germline, CDR1 is SGDLS, CDR2 YYNGEE. V lost 0 bases to trimming and J lost 8 bases, with 11 bases between them. The CDR3 length is 13 residues. Regarding the study as a whole: Analyses of presence/absence relied on an assumption of roughly uniform sequencing depth across donors. Among TCR beta chains of equal frequency, HLA-associated ones were more clonally expanded in a later analysis.

Amplification used 60 Vbeta primers and 13 Jbeta primers. TCRdb's copy holds only in-frame clones and misses some; the assay was immunoSEQ multiplex PCR. Of about 100,000 clones listed, around 9.1% were seen once; the top ten hold 5.5% to 7.5%. Sequencing used PBMCs. The chain has TRBV9 and TRBJ1-2; D is ambiguous. This TCR was sampled from a man in his forties in good health and CMV-seropositive. Here the CDR3 reads CASSVGELSGYTF. The CDR3 DNA is TGTGCCAGCAGCGTAGGCGAATTGTCCGGCTACACCTTC.